This TCR beta chain was sequenced during a study of shared clonotypes between healthy human individuals. Broader study findings: Generation of non-shared clonotypes was less probable than generation of clonotypes shared by all four donors. Large sequencing depth failed to make sorted-subset sequencing complete, rarefaction showed.

Naive-designated CD8 cells lacked CD45RO, were positively enriched for CCR7, and omitted terminally differentiated effector memory CD45RA+ cells. The study drew all its donors from Caucasian adults living in Nashville, Tennessee. Data came from immunoSEQ multiplex PCR; TCRdb stores just in-frame clones and leaves some out. The sample records millions of clones, about 95% being singletons. A word on this clone: Its antigen is unidentified.

The CDR3 has 16 amino acids. V trimming: 5 bases; J trimming: 4 bases; junction bases outside the gene matches: 6. Germline V gene data show CDR1 as SEHNR and CDR2 as FQNEAQ (reference sequence). Input material: naive CD8+ T cells sorted from blood. The genes are TRBV7-9 and TRBJ2-1; the match to TRBD2 covers 12 bases. The sequence was collected from a man between 18 and 35 years old in good health. The CDR3 spells CASSTASGGEYNEQFF. CDR3 DNA sequence: TGTGCCAGCAGCACGGCTAGCGGGGGGGAGTACAATGAGCAGTTCTTC.